The 10 T cell receptor beta chains presented below share a single source sample, sequenced in a study of blood T cell repertoires in COVID-19. Here immunoSEQ multiplex PCR was the method, and the copy in TCRdb shows in-frame clones only, minus some. The sample has about 82,000 clones; about 85% are singletons. The source material was peripheral blood. All receptors derive from a man at least 80 years old with active or convalescent COVID-19.

J is TRBJ2-1 and V is TRBV2; 8 bases match TRBD2. Per the germline V gene, CDR1 is SNHLY and CDR2 is FYNNEI. This CDR3 region has 15 residues. V lost 5 bases, J lost 0 bases, and 3 bases stayed unmatched. The CDR3 loop is CASSLTSGSYNEQFF. The CDR3, as DNA: TGTGCCAGCAGTTTAACTAGCGGCTCCTACAATGAGCAGTTCTTC.

The chain has TRBV27 and TRBJ2-2; TRBD2 agrees at 8 bases. The germline V gene encodes CDR1 MNHEY and CDR2 SMNVEV (reference sequence). J lost 2 bases, V lost 1 base, and 6 bases had no gene match. The CDR3 has 17 amino acids. The CDR3: CASSLFALADNTGELFF. The CDR3 nucleotides are TGTGCCAGCAGTTTATTCGCACTAGCGGACAACACCGGGGAGCTGTTTTTT.

This clone was seen a few times. The chain recombines TRBV5-1 with TRBJ1-2, with D maybe TRBD1 (5 bases). Looked up from germline, CDR1 is SGHRS and CDR2 is YFSETQ. The ends were cut back, 4 bases at V and 8 bases at J, with 18 bases in the middle. CDR3 length equals 14 residues. CDR3 residues: CASSTGHSNSGYTF. The CDR3 DNA reads TGCGCCAGCAGCACCGGACATTCGAATAGCGGCTACACCTTC. Full variable domain (missing parts from reference TRBV5-1 and TRBJ1-2): KAGVTQTPRYLIKTRGQQVTLSCSPISGHRSVSWYQQTPGQGLQFLFEYFSETQRNKGNFPGRFSGRQFSNSRSEMNVSTLELGDSALYLCASSTGHSNSGYTFGSGTRLTVV.

The gene calls are TRBV4-2 and TRBJ2-3; TRBD2 matches 7 bases. The CDR3 is 16 amino acids. Trimming took 0 bases from V and 4 from J; bases not matched to a gene: 7. The germline V gene has CDR1 LGHNA and CDR2 YNFKEQ. The CDR3 here is CASSQDASAGPDTQYF. The CDR3 DNA reads TGTGCCAGCAGCCAAGATGCGTCAGCGGGACCAGATACGCAGTATTTT.

The chain has TRBV14 and TRBJ2-6; 9 bases align to TRBD1. With 1 base clipped from V and 2 bases from J, the junction kept 0 bases outside the gene matches. From germline, CDR1 is SGHDN and CDR2 FVKESK. This CDR3 has 16 residues. This CDR3 reads CASSQGTGAGANVLTF. Here the CDR3 DNA reads TGTGCCAGCAGCCAAGGGACAGGGGCTGGGGCCAACGTCCTGACTTTC.

This clone was recorded a few times. V usage is TRBV6-5 and J usage is TRBJ1-2; possibly TRBD1 for D (5 bases). V was trimmed by 7 bases and J by 4 bases, leaving 19 bases between them. Germline V CDR1 and CDR2: MNHEY, SVGAGI. This CDR3 has 15 amino acids. This chain's CDR3 is CASNPSRGGIYGYTF. The CDR3 nucleotides are TGTGCCAGCAACCCCTCACGGGGGGGGATCTATGGCTACACCTTC.

The genes are TRBV11-2 and TRBJ2-7, with a weak D call TRBD1 (6 bases). The CDR3 contains 14 residues. Germline CDR1 is SGHAT and CDR2 is FQNNGV. The V and J ends lost 1 base and 4 bases respectively, with 11 bases between them. The DNA for the CDR3 is TGTGCCAGCAGCTTAGCCCTAGGGGGATACGAGCAGTACGTC. Encoded protein: CASSLALGGYEQYV.

The chain joins TRBV11-2 to TRBJ2-1; D perhaps matches TRBD1 (7 bases). Germline loops: CDR1 SGHAT, CDR2 FQNNGV. V was shortened by 5 bases and J by 9 bases, with 14 bases between the two germline ends. The CDR3 runs 13 residues. CDR3 residues: CASSERQGGEQFF. Here the CDR3 DNA reads TGTGCCAGCAGCGAGAGACAGGGAGGTGAGCAGTTCTTC.

J is TRBJ1-1 and V is TRBV19; TRBD1 might be the D (6 bases). V was shortened by 6 bases and J by 4 bases, with 18 bases between the two germline ends. Germline lookup yields CDR1 LNHDA and CDR2 SQIVND (reference sequence). CDR3 length: 15 residues. The CDR3: CASRLKRTGSTEAFF. The CDR3 DNA reads TGTGCCAGTAGACTAAAAAGAACAGGGAGCACTGAAGCTTTCTTT.

The chain couples TRBV10-2 to TRBJ2-5; 9 bases fit TRBD2. CDR3 length: 14 residues. In germline, CDR1 is WSHSY, CDR2 SAAADI. The V segment lost 4 bases and the J segment 4 bases; nucleotides outside the gene matches: 4. The CDR3 sequence is CASSGIAGAETQYF. The CDR3 DNA reads TGCGCCAGCAGTGGAATAGCGGGAGCAGAGACCCAGTACTTC.